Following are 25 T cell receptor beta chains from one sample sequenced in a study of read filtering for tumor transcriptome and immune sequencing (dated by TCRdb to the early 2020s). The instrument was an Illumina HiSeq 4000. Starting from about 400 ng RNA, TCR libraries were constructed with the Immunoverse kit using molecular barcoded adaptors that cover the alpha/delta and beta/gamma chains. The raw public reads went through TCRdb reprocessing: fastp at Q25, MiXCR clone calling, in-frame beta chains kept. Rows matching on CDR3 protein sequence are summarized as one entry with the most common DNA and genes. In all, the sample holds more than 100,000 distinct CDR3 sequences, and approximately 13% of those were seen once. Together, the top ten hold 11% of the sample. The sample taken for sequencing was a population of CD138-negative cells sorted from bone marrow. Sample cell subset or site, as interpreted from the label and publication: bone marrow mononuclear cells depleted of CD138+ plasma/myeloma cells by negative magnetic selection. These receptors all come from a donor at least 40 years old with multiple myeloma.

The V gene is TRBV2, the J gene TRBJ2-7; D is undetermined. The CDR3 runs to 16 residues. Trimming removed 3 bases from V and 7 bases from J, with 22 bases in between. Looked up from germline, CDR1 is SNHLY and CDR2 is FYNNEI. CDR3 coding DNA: TGTGCCAGCAGTGATGGCGTCAGTCCCCAGGAAGTAGAGCAGTACTTC. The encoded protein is CASSDGVSPQEVEQYF.

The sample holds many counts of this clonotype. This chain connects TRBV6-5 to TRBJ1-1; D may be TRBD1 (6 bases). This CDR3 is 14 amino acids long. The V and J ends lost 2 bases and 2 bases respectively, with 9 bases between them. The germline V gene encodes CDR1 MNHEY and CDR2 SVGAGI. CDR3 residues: CASSYRRGNTEAFF. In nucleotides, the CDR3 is TGTGCCAGCAGTTACCGCAGGGGAAACACTGAAGCTTTCTTT.

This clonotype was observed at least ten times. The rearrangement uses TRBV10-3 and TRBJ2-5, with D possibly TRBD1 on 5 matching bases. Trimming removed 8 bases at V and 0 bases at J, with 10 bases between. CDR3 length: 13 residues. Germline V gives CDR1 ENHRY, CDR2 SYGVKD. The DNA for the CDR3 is TGTGCCATCGGCGTGGACAACCAAGAGACCCAGTACTTC. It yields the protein CAIGVDNQETQYF.

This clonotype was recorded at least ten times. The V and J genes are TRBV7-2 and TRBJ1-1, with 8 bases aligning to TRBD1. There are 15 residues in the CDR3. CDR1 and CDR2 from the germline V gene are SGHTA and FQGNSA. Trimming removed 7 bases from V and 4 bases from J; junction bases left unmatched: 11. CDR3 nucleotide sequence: TGTGCCAGCACCTTCTTCCAGGGGGCGAGCACTGAAGCTTTCTTT. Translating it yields CASTFFQGASTEAFF.

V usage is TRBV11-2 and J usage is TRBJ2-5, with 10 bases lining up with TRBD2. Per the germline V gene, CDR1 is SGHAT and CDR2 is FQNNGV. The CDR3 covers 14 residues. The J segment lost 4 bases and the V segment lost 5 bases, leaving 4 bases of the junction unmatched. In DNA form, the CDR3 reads TGTGCCAGCAGCCCGCGGACTAGCGGAGAGACCCAGTACTTC. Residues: CASSPRTSGETQYF.

In DNA, the CDR3 is TGTGCCAGCAGGGTCGGGAGAGGGGCAGATACGCAGTATTTT. Translation gives CASRVGRGADTQYF. The V and J genes are TRBV2 and TRBJ2-3; perhaps TRBD2 as D (6 bases). The V end was cut by 6 bases, the J end by 4 bases, with 14 bases between. CDR3 size: 14 residues. Germline V gene sequence: CDR1 SNHLY, CDR2 FYNNEI.

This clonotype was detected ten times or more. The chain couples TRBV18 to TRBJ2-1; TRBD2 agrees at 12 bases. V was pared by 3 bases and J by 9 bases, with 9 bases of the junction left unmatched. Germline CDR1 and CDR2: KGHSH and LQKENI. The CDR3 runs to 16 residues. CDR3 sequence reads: CASSPRLAGEGGEQFF. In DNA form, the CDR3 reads TGTGCCAGCTCACCGAGACTAGCGGGGGAAGGCGGTGAGCAGTTCTTC.

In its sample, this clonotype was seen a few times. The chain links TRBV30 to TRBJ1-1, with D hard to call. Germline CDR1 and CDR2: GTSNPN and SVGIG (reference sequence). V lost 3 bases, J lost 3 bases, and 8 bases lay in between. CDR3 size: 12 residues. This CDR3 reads CAWSIGYTEAFF. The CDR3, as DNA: TGTGCCTGGAGCATCGGTTACACTGAAGCTTTCTTT.

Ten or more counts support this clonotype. For the CDR3, the DNA is TGTGCCAGCAGAGGCCGAGGACAGGGCTATGGAGAGACCCAGTACTTC. It specifies CASRGRGQGYGETQYF. This chain joins TRBV11-2 and TRBJ2-5, with TRBD1 matching over 8 bases. V lost 6 bases to trimming and J lost 4 bases; unmatched junction nucleotides: 13. Germline V gene data show CDR1 as SGHAT and CDR2 as FQNNGV. CDR3 length: 16 residues.

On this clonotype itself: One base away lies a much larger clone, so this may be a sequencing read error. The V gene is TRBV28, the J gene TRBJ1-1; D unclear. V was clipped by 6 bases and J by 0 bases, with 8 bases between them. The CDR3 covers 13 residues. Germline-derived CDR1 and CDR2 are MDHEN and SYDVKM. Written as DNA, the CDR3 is TGTGCCAGCAGATCTCACGTGAACACTGAAGCTTTCTTT. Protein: CASRSHVNTEAFF.

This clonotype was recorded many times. CDR3 amino acids: CSARALDTQYF. CDR3 DNA: TGCAGTGCTAGAGCTTTAGATACGCAGTATTTT. The chain carries TRBV20-1 and TRBJ2-3; D ambiguous. The CDR3 is made up of 11 amino acids. The V end was cut by 1 base, the J end by 5 bases, with 4 bases between. Looked up from germline, CDR1 is DFQATT and CDR2 is SNEGSKA (reference sequence).

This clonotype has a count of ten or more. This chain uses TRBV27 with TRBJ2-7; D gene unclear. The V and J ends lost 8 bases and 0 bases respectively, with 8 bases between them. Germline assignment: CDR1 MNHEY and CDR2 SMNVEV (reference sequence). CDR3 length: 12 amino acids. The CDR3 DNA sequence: TGTGCCAGCGCAGGCTACTCCTACGAGCAGTACTTC. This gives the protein CASAGYSYEQYF.

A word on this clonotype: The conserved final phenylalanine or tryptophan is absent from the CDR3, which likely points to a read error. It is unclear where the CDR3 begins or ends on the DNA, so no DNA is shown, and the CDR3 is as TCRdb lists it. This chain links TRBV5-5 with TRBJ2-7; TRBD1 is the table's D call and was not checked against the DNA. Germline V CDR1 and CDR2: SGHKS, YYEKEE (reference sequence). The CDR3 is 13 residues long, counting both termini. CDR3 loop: CASSTDSVYEQYI.

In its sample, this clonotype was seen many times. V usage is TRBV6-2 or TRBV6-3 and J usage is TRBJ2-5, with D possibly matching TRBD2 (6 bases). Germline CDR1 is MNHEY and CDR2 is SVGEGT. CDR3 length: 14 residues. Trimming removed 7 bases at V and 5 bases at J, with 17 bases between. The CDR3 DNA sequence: TGTGCCAGCAACACCCGGTTGGGAGGTGAGACCCAGTACTTC. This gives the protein CASNTRLGGETQYF.

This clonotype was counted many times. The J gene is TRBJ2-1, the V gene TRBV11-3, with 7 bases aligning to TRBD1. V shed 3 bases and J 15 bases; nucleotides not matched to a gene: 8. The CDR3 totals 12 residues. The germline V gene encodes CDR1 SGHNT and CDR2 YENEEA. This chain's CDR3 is CASSFSGQVPFF. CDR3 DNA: TGTGCCAGCAGCTTTTCCGGACAGGTTCCGTTCTTC.

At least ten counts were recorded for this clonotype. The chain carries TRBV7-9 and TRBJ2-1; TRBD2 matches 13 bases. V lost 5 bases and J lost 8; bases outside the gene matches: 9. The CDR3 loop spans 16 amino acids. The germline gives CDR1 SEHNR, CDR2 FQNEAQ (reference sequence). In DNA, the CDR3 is TGTGCCAGCAGCAGACTAGCGGGGGGCCTAATCCATGAGCAGTTCTTC. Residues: CASSRLAGGLIHEQFF.

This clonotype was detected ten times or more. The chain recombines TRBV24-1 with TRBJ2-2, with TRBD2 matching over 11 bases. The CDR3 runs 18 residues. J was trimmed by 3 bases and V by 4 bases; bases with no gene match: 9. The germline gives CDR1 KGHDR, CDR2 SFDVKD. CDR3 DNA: TGTGCCACCAGTGACGCTAGCGGGGGGCCCTCGGACACCGGGGAGCTGTTTTTT. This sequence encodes CATSDASGGPSDTGELFF.

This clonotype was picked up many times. The CDR3 sequence: CASRPTGRETQYF. The DNA for the CDR3 is TGTGCCAGCAGACCCACAGGGAGGGAGACCCAGTACTTC. The genes are TRBV28 and TRBJ2-5; perhaps D is TRBD1 or TRBD2 (6 bases each). The germline V gene has CDR1 MDHEN and CDR2 SYDVKM. This CDR3 contains 13 residues. Trimming took off 6 bases at V and 5 bases at J, with 13 bases between the two ends.

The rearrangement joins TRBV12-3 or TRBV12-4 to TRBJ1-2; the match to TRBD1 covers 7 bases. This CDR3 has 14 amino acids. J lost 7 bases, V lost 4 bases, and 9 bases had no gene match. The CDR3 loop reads CASSWGQTSAGYTF. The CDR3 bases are TGTGCCAGCAGTTGGGGACAGACATCTGCTGGCTACACCTTC.

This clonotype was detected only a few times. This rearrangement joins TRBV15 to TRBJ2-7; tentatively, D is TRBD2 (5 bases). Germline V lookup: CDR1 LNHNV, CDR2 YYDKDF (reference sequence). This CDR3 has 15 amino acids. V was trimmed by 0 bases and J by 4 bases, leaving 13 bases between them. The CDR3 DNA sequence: TGTGCCACCAGCAGAGAGAGGGTCCCGGGGTACGAGCAGTACTTC. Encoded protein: CATSRERVPGYEQYF.

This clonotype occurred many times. The DNA of the CDR3 is TGCGCCAGCAGTGAAACTAGCGGATACAATGAGCAGTTCTTC. It is translated as CASSETSGYNEQFF. The gene calls are TRBV10-2 and TRBJ2-1; TRBD2 matches at 8 bases. The CDR3 is 14 amino acids. CDR1 WSHSY and CDR2 SAAADI come from the germline V gene. V shed 3 bases, J shed 4 bases, and the junction held 2 bases outside the gene matches.

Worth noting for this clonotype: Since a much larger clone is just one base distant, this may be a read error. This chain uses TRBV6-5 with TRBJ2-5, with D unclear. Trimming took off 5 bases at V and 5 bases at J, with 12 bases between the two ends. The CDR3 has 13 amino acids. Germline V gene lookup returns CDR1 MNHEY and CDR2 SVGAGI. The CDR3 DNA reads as TGTGCCAGCAGTGAAGTCGTGGGGGAGACCCAGTACTTC. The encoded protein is CASSEVVGETQYF.

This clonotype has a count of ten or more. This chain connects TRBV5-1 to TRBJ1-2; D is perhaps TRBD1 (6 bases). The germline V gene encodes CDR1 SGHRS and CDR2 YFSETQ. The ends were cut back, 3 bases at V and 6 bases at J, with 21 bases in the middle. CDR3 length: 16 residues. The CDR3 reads CASSSPKTGSGDGYTF. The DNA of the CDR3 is TGCGCCAGCAGCTCTCCTAAGACAGGATCAGGGGATGGCTACACCTTC.

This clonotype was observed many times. DNA of the CDR3: TGTGCCAGCTCTTCCACGTCTGGAGCGAGGGAAGCTTTCTTT. This sequence encodes CASSSTSGAREAFF. This chain connects TRBV18 to TRBJ1-1; D gene ambiguous. This CDR3 is 14 amino acids long. Deletions cut 6 bases from V and 8 bases from J, with 19 bases between. Germline assignment: CDR1 KGHSH and CDR2 LQKENI.

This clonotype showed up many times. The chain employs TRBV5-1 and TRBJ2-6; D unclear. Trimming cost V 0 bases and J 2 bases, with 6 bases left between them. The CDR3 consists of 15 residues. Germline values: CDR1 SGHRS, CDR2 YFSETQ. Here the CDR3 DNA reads TGCGCCAGCAGCTTGGTAGTGGCTGGGGCCAACGTCCTGACTTTC. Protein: CASSLVVAGANVLTF.